What follows are 19 T cell receptor beta chains derived from one specimen sequenced in a study of shared clonotypes between healthy human individuals. Assay used: immunoSEQ multiplex PCR; TCRdb lists only in-frame clones, some missing. This sample yields about a million clones, of which roughly 80% are seen a single time; 0.85% to 1% belongs to the top ten. The sequenced sample was memory CD4+ T cells from PBMCs. Documented subset: CD45RA-negative fraction. These receptors came from a man younger than 35 in good health. Some clones in this sample may be carry-over from other donors' samples.

The rearrangement uses TRBV27 and TRBJ2-5; 12 bases fit TRBD2. V lost 6 bases, J lost 5 bases, and 7 bases stayed unmatched. Germline V gives CDR1 MNHEY, CDR2 SMNVEV (reference sequence). The CDR3 consists of 15 residues. CDR3 amino acids: CASRKTSGRGETQYF. The CDR3 DNA sequence: TGTGCCAGCAGAAAGACTAGCGGGAGAGGCGAGACCCAGTACTTC.

Notes on this clone: One base away lies a much larger clone, so this may be a sequencing read error. Other DNA sequences of this sample code for an identical CDR3. In nucleotides, the CDR3 is TGTGCCAGCAGTGAGGCGGGAAACACCATATATTTT. Its protein is CASSEAGNTIYF. The rearrangement links TRBV2 to TRBJ1-3, with D uncertain. Trimming removed 3 bases at V and 4 bases at J, with 4 bases between. CDR1 is SNHLY, CDR2 FYNNEI, per germline. The CDR3 is 12 amino acids. The full variable domain, in which reference TRBV2 and TRBJ1-3 provide the parts outside the CDR3, is EPEVTQTPSHQVTQMGQEVILRCVPISNHLYFYWYRQILGQKVEFLVSFYNNEISEKSEIFDDQFSVERPDGSNFTLKIRSTKLEDSAMYFCASSEAGNTIYFGEGSWLTVV.

This sequence joins TRBV5-1 and TRBJ2-5; D remains ambiguous. The germline V gene encodes CDR1 SGHRS and CDR2 YFSETQ. Trimming took 1 base from V and 1 from J, leaving 8 bases between them. The CDR3 is made up of 14 amino acids. CDR3 sequence reads: CASSLMATQETQYF. As DNA, the CDR3 is TGCGCCAGCAGCTTGATGGCGACCCAAGAGACCCAGTACTTC.

This rearrangement joins TRBV28 to TRBJ2-3; 7 positions agree with TRBD2. V dropped 7 bases and J dropped 6; count of bases not matched to a gene: 10. Germline assignment: CDR1 MDHEN and CDR2 SYDVKM. This CDR3 has 14 amino acids. The CDR3 DNA is TGTGCCAGCATGAAAGCGGGACTAACCGATACGCAGTATTTT. It yields the protein CASMKAGLTDTQYF. Variable domain in full (rest from reference TRBV28 and TRBJ2-3): DVKVTQSSRYLVKRTGEKVFLECVQDMDHENMFWYRQDPGLGLRLIYFSYDVKMKEKGDIPEGYSVSREKKERFSLILESASTNQTSMYLCASMKAGLTDTQYFGPGTRLTVL.

This clone has just a few counts. The V and J genes are TRBV5-4 and TRBJ2-2; D perhaps matches TRBD2 (5 bases). CDR3 size: 15 residues. Germline CDR1 SGHNT, CDR2 YYREEE (reference sequence). V dropped 2 bases and J dropped 6 bases, with 14 bases sitting between them. CDR3 region: CASSFGNLVAGELFF. The CDR3 DNA is TGTGCCAGCAGCTTCGGGAATTTAGTCGCCGGGGAGCTGTTTTTT.

This sequence joins TRBV14 and TRBJ2-3, with TRBD2 matching 12 bases. The CDR3 covers 18 residues. The junction had 7 bases not matched to a gene; V was cut back by 0 bases and J by 3 bases. Germline assignment: CDR1 SGHDN and CDR2 FVKESK. This chain's CDR3 is CASSQDRLAGGLTDTQYF. The CDR3 DNA sequence: TGTGCCAGCAGCCAAGATCGGCTAGCGGGAGGGCTTACAGATACGCAGTATTTT.

The chain has TRBV5-6 and TRBJ2-2; D not certain. Germline values: CDR1 SGHDT, CDR2 YYEEEE. Trimming shortened V by 4 bases and J by 3 bases, and 10 bases separated the two germline ends. The CDR3 has 14 residues. The DNA of the CDR3 is TGTGCCAGCAGCCGGCGACTCTACACCGGGGAGCTGTTTTTT. This sequence encodes CASSRRLYTGELFF.

There are a few counts of this clone. The chain employs TRBV7-7 and TRBJ2-2; the D gene is possibly TRBD2 (6 bases). Per the germline V gene, CDR1 is SSHAT and CDR2 is FNYEAQ (reference sequence). Trimming removed 3 bases at V and 4 bases at J, with 6 bases between. CDR3 length: 13 residues. Written as DNA, the CDR3 is TGTGCCAGCAGCTTCGGGGGCACCGGGGAGCTGTTTTTT. This translates into CASSFGGTGELFF.

A single count supports this clone. The chain joins TRBV5-6 to TRBJ2-3; possibly TRBD2 for D (6 bases). The germline V gene has CDR1 SGHDT and CDR2 YYEEEE. This CDR3 is 16 amino acids long. Trimming left V 1 base short and J 3 bases short, with 15 bases between. The CDR3 nucleotides read TGTGCCAGCAGCTTGAGTTTCGGGACTCAAACAGATACGCAGTATTTT. Translation gives CASSLSFGTQTDTQYF.

This clone was seen once. The chain joins TRBV29-1 to TRBJ1-2, with D possibly matching TRBD1 (6 bases). Germline V CDR1 and CDR2: SQVTM, ANQGSEA. CDR3 length equals 15 residues. Trimming stripped 1 base from V and 4 bases from J, with 16 bases between. DNA for the CDR3: TGCAGCGTTGAAGGAGTGGGCACAGGGATCTATGGCTACACCTTC. It specifies CSVEGVGTGIYGYTF. Full variable domain (remainder filled in from reference TRBV29-1 and TRBJ1-2): SAVISQKPSRDICQRGTSLTIQCQVDSQVTMMFWYRQQPGQSLTLIATANQGSEATYESGFVIDKFPISRPNLTFSTLTVSNMSPEDSSIYLCSVEGVGTGIYGYTFGSGTRLTVV.

This clone was observed once. V gene TRBV5-4 combines with J gene TRBJ1-1; D gene unclear. CDR3 size: 17 residues. V gave up 4 bases and J gave up 1 base, with 20 bases separating them. CDR1 is SGHNT, CDR2 YYREEE, per germline (reference sequence). The CDR3 here is CASSPDGSPVSNTEAFF. The DNA for the CDR3 is TGTGCCAGCAGCCCCGACGGGAGTCCCGTGTCGAACACTGAAGCTTTCTTT.

In regard to this clone: Relative to the germline gene, one junction end is altered; a read error may explain this. This CDR3 reads CASSSDREGGSTIYF. The CDR3 region has the DNA TGTGCCAGCAGCTCGGACAGGGAAGGTGGAAGCACCATATATTTT. The chain has TRBV7-9 and TRBJ1-3; 8 positions agree with TRBD1. This CDR3 is 15 amino acids long. Germline assignment: CDR1 SEHNR and CDR2 FQNEAQ (reference sequence).

The chain has TRBV6-4 and TRBJ1-2; D unclear. The CDR3 totals 14 residues. Germline V CDR1 and CDR2: MRHNA, SNTAGT. Trimming took 4 bases from V and 4 from J, leaving 13 bases between them. CDR3 nucleotide sequence: TGTGCCAGCAGTGTGGGTTACGGGCCCTATGGCTACACCTTC. Encoded protein: CASSVGYGPYGYTF.

This clone was seen repeatedly, ten times or more. The chain uses TRBV5-4 and TRBJ1-2, with D uncertain. V was pared by 5 bases and J by 4 bases, with 18 bases between. The CDR3 extends over 15 amino acids. Looked up from germline, CDR1 is SGHNT and CDR2 is YYREEE (reference sequence). In DNA, the CDR3 is TGTGCCAGCAGGGATAGAGCGGGAAGAAGCTATGGCTACACCTTC. It encodes CASRDRAGRSYGYTF.

The rearrangement uses TRBV7-9 and TRBJ2-7, with 8 nucleotides matching TRBD2. Per germline, CDR1 SEHNR and CDR2 FQNEAQ (reference sequence). The V gene end was trimmed by 5 bases and the J gene end by 0 bases; junction bases not matched to a gene: 6. The CDR3 covers 15 residues. The CDR3 sequence: CASSPSGSLSYEQYF. CDR3 DNA sequence: TGTGCCAGCAGCCCGAGCGGGAGTCTCTCCTACGAGCAGTACTTC.

The chain employs TRBV28 and TRBJ1-5; D ambiguous. Per the germline V gene, CDR1 is MDHEN and CDR2 is SYDVKM. The V gene lost 6 bases and the J gene lost 0 bases, with 6 bases spanning the gap. This CDR3 is built from 13 residues. CDR3 region: CASRGHSNQPQHF. CDR3 DNA: TGTGCCAGCAGAGGGCATAGCAATCAGCCCCAGCATTTT.

This clone has a handful of counts. The chain combines TRBV10-3 with TRBJ2-7; D gene unclear. V lost 6 bases and J 2 bases, leaving 11 bases between the germline ends. The CDR3 is made up of 13 amino acids. Per the germline V gene, CDR1 is ENHRY and CDR2 is SYGVKD. The chain's CDR3 is CAISSDVTYEQYF. The CDR3 DNA reads TGTGCCATCAGCAGCGACGTTACCTACGAGCAGTACTTC.

The rearrangement uses TRBV7-9 and TRBJ2-7; weak D call: TRBD2 (5 bases). V shed 1 base and J shed 2 bases, with 12 bases lying between them. Germline loops: CDR1 SEHNR, CDR2 FQNEAQ (reference sequence). This CDR3 spans 15 amino acids. CDR3 region: CASSLGTLGTYEQYF. CDR3 sequence (DNA): TGTGCCAGCAGCTTAGGGACTTTGGGGACCTACGAGCAGTACTTC. Supplemented by reference TRBV7-9 and TRBJ2-7, the full variable domain reads DTGVSQNPRHKITKRGQNVTFRCDPISEHNRLYWYRQTLGQGPEFLTYFQNEAQLEKSRLLSDRFSAERPKGSFSTLEIQRTEQGDSAMYLCASSLGTLGTYEQYFGPGTRLTVT.

The V and J genes are TRBV25-1 and TRBJ2-3; D is ambiguous. This CDR3 region has 15 residues. Trimming stripped 3 bases from V and 3 bases from J, with 13 bases between. The V gene's germline CDR1 is MGHDK and CDR2 SYGVNS. CDR3 protein: CASSDLNRFTDTQYF. Written as DNA, the CDR3 is TGTGCCAGCAGTGACTTAAATAGGTTTACAGATACGCAGTATTTT.